These T cell receptor beta chains were read from a single sample in a study of shared clonotypes between healthy human individuals. The protocol was immunoSEQ multiplex PCR, while the TCRdb copy is restricted to in-frame clones and leaves out a portion. The sample carries approximately 2,200,000 clones, about 93% recorded once. The sequenced sample was naive CD8+ T cells from PBMCs. These receptors were taken from a man between 18 and 29 years old in good health. Some clones in this sample may be carry-over from other donors' samples. The CDR3 runs from the conserved cysteine through the conserved F or W. Fields, in order: J gene, clone size, CDR3 length, D gene, V gene, CDR3 DNA, CDR3 protein. A D gene is named only where the DNA matches it firmly. Size is stated for part of the rows, as once, few or many counts, or as a class when the clone is expanded.

>TRBJ2-3|NA|16|TRBD2|TRBV4-1
TGCGCCAGCAGCCTGTCAGCCGAGGAGGCGGGAGGGACGCAGTATTTT
CASSLSAEEAGGTQYF
>TRBJ2-3|NA|12|NA|TRBV7-9
TGTGCCAGCAAGCAGGGGTCAGATACGCAGTATTTT
CASKQGSDTQYF
>TRBJ1-1|few|15|NA|TRBV9
TGTGCCAGCAGCGTAGGACAGGCCGGTACCCGGGAAGCTTTCTTT
CASSVGQAGTREAFF
>TRBJ1-2|NA|17|NA|TRBV13
TGTGCCAGCAGCTTAGAGCAGGGAAAATTAGTGGACTATGGCTACACCTTC
CASSLEQGKLVDYGYTF
>TRBJ2-5|NA|14|NA|TRBV19
TGTGCCAGTAGCGAGGAGGGACTCGTCGAGACCCAGTACTTC
CASSEEGLVETQYF
>TRBJ2-7|NA|15|TRBD2|TRBV4-1
TGCGCCAGCAGCCGCTCCACGGGAGGGGGGTACGAGCAGTACTTC
CASSRSTGGGYEQYF
>TRBJ1-5|NA|16|TRBD1|TRBV7-8
TGTGCCAGCAGCTCACTGACAGGGGGCGCGAATCAGCCCCAGCATTTT
CASSSLTGGANQPQHF
>TRBJ1-1|NA|14|NA|TRBV9
TGTGCCAGCAGCCCAGGGACCCCAATGAATGAAGCTTTCTTT
CASSPGTPMNEAFF
>TRBJ2-3|NA|15|NA|TRBV27
TGTGCCAGCAGTTTCCTCACTAGGCGGGCAGATACGCAGTATTTT
CASSFLTRRADTQYF
>TRBJ1-1|NA|18|TRBD1|TRBV2
TGTGCCAGCAGTCCGAGAGGACAGGGAGGTCCACCGGACACTGAAGCTTTCTTT
CASSPRGQGGPPDTEAFF
>TRBJ2-7|NA|12|NA|TRBV14
TGTGCCAGCAGCGAATCGGGATACGAGCAGTACTTC
CASSESGYEQYF
>TRBJ2-1|NA|16|NA|TRBV15
TGTGCCACCAGCGGAGGCGACCGGGACCCCAACTTTGAGCAGTTCTTC
CATSGGDRDPNFEQFF
>TRBJ2-7|NA|15|NA|TRBV12-5
TGTGCTAGTGGTTTGGCAGGGGCAGGGAAGTTCGAGCAGTACTTC
CASGLAGAGKFEQYF
>TRBJ1-5|NA|15|NA|TRBV2
TGTGCCAGCAGTGAATTGGGTACAGTCAATCAGCCCCAGCATTTT
CASSELGTVNQPQHF
>TRBJ2-1|NA|15|NA|TRBV25-1
TGTGCCAGCAGCCTCCCTGTGGCGGGTCGGAATGAGCAGTTCTTC
CASSLPVAGRNEQFF
>TRBJ2-1|NA|15|NA|TRBV6-6
TGTGCCAGCAGTTACTTTCAACAGGGTCGCGATGAGCAGTTCTTC
CASSYFQQGRDEQFF
>TRBJ2-7|NA|16|TRBD1|TRBV4-2
TGTGCCAGCAGCCAAGAGACCGGGACAGGGACCTACGAGCAGTACTTC
CASSQETGTGTYEQYF
>TRBJ1-2|NA|12|NA|TRBV27
TGTGCCAGCAGTGAAAGGGGCTCTGGCTACACCTTC
CASSERGSGYTF
>TRBJ2-2|once|17|NA|TRBV6-1
TGTGCCAGCAGTGAAGTTGGTAGGGCAGCCCACACCGGGGAGCTGTTTTTT
CASSEVGRAAHTGELFF
>TRBJ1-5|few|15|NA|TRBV5-5
TGTGCCAGCAGCTTGGCGGCAGCTAGCAATCAGCCCCAGCATTTT
CASSLAAASNQPQHF
>TRBJ1-3|NA|14|NA|TRBV6-4
TGTGCCAGCAGTGTAGCGAGCTCTGGAAACACCATATATTTT
CASSVASSGNTIYF
>TRBJ1-2|NA|14|NA|TRBV30
TGTGCCGGGGGGGCGGGGGACGCTCTATATGGCTACACCTTC
CAGGAGDALYGYTF
>TRBJ2-7|NA|14|TRBD1|TRBV7-7
TGTGCCAGCAGCCCGGGGACAGGGGGCTACGAGCAGTACTTC
CASSPGTGGYEQYF
>TRBJ1-1|NA|15|TRBD1|TRBV7-9
TGTGCCAGCAGCTCACCCGGACAGGGGGACACTGAAGCTTTCTTT
CASSSPGQGDTEAFF
>TRBJ1-2|NA|16|TRBD1|TRBV7-3
TGTGCCAGCAGCTTAACTGGACAGGGGATTGACTATGGCTACACCTTC
CASSLTGQGIDYGYTF
>TRBJ2-7|NA|16|NA|TRBV7-9
TGTGCCAGCAGCTTAGCGCGAGGGTACGCGTCCTACGAGCAGTACTTC
CASSLARGYASYEQYF
>TRBJ2-7|NA|17|NA|TRBV28
TGTGCCAGCAGTGATCGCCCAGAAACCCTACTCCGGAGGCAGCAGTACTTC
CASSDRPETLLRRQQYF
>TRBJ2-7|NA|15|TRBD1|TRBV7-9
TGTGCCAGCAGCTCTAGGGACAGGGGGTCGATCGAGCAGTACTTC
CASSSRDRGSIEQYF
>TRBJ2-1|NA|15|NA|TRBV2
TGTGCCAGCAGTGGCCCCACTCAATTATACAATGAGCAGTTCTTC
CASSGPTQLYNEQFF
>TRBJ2-2|NA|12|NA|TRBV11-2
TGTGCCCTAAAGGGGGACACCGGGGAGCTGTTTTTT
CALKGDTGELFF
>TRBJ2-1|NA|13|NA|TRBV6-6
TGTGCCAGCAGTTTCCTGGAGGGCAATGAGCAGTTCTTC
CASSFLEGNEQFF
>TRBJ2-7|NA|15|TRBD1|TRBV27
TGTGCCAGCAGTTCTCAAATGGGACAGGGGGGCGAGCAGTACTTC
CASSSQMGQGGEQYF
>TRBJ1-1|few|14|TRBD1|TRBV7-6
TGTGCCAGCATCGACGACAGGGGTGGGACTGAAGCTTTCTTT
CASIDDRGGTEAFF
>TRBJ2-7|NA|14|TRBD1|TRBV27
TGTGCCAGCAGTCCCTTAGGGACAGGGACCGAGCAGTACTTC
CASSPLGTGTEQYF
>TRBJ1-5|NA|14|NA|TRBV5-6
TGTGCCAGCAGCTTTGACACTGGCAATCAGCCCCAGCATTTT
CASSFDTGNQPQHF
>TRBJ2-2|few|16|TRBD2|TRBV5-6
TGTGCCAGCAGCTCTCTAGCGGAGACGAACACCGGGGAGCTGTTTTTT
CASSSLAETNTGELFF
>TRBJ2-1|NA|13|NA|TRBV5-5
TGTGCCAGCAGCTTGGGAGCCGCTAGCGAGCAGTTCTTC
CASSLGAASEQFF
>TRBJ1-1|NA|14|NA|TRBV6-5
TGTGCCAGCAGTACAAGAACATGGATCGCTGAAGCTTTCTTT
CASSTRTWIAEAFF
>TRBJ2-7|once|13|NA|TRBV6-5
TGTGCCAGCAGTCTTAGAGGATTCTACGAGCAGTACTTC
CASSLRGFYEQYF
>TRBJ2-7|NA|13|TRBD1|TRBV28
TGTGCCACCTGCGAGGACAGGGGTTACGAGCAGTACTTC
CATCEDRGYEQYF
>TRBJ1-1|NA|16|NA|TRBV4-1
TGCGCCAGCAGCCAAGATACCTCTTTGCGGAACACTGAAGCTTTCTTT
CASSQDTSLRNTEAFF
>TRBJ2-4|NA|13|NA|TRBV28
TGTGCCAGCAGTTCGCGACAGAAAAACATTCAGTACTTC
CASSSRQKNIQYF
>TRBJ2-1|NA|19|TRBD2|TRBV7-9
TGTGCCAGCAGCTTAGAACGGGCTAGCGGGTGGACCCTCTACAATGAGCAGTTCTTC
CASSLERASGWTLYNEQFF
>TRBJ2-2|NA|19|TRBD1|TRBV7-9
TGTGCCAGCAGCTCAACCCGCTACTCCGGGACAGGTGACACCGGGGAGCTGTTTTTT
CASSSTRYSGTGDTGELFF
>TRBJ2-7|NA|17|NA|TRBV6-1
TGTGCCAGCAGTGAAAACCAGCGGCCACTGATGGGCTACGAGCAGTACTTC
CASSENQRPLMGYEQYF
>TRBJ2-3|NA|15|TRBD1|TRBV7-8
TGTGCCAGCAGCTCGGGACAGGCGAGCACAGATACGCAGTATTTT
CASSSGQASTDTQYF
>TRBJ2-3|NA|16|NA|TRBV5-1
TGCGCCAGCAGCCTGACCTACTACGAGGACACAGATACGCAGTATTTT
CASSLTYYEDTDTQYF
>TRBJ1-5|NA|16|TRBD1|TRBV27
TGTGCCAGCAGTCCCTTAACAGGGGAGGGCAATCAGCCCCAGCATTTT
CASSPLTGEGNQPQHF
>TRBJ1-4|NA|16|NA|TRBV7-9
TGTGCCAGCAGCAGCCCAGAAACACTACAGCATGAAAAACTGTTTTTT
CASSSPETLQHEKLFF
>TRBJ2-7|NA|14|NA|TRBV6-5
TGTGCCAGCACCCCCCGCGGCAGCTCCTACGAGCAGTACTTC
CASTPRGSSYEQYF
>TRBJ2-7|NA|15|NA|TRBV6-1
TGTGCCAGCAGTGAACCCCAGGGGCCCACCTACGAGCAGTACTTC
CASSEPQGPTYEQYF
>TRBJ1-2|NA|14|TRBD1|TRBV7-9
TGTGCCAGCAGCCCGGGACAGGACAACTATGGCTACACCTTC
CASSPGQDNYGYTF
>TRBJ2-1|NA|15|TRBD2|TRBV27
TGTGCCAGCAGCCTCGGACTAGCGGATTACAATGAGCAGTTCTTC
CASSLGLADYNEQFF
>TRBJ2-1|NA|14|NA|TRBV11-2
TGTGCCAGCAGCTTAAACCCGAGGCACAATGAGCAGTTCTTC
CASSLNPRHNEQFF
>TRBJ2-5|NA|15|TRBD1|TRBV6-5
TGTGCCAGCAGTACCCTGGACAGGGGCCAGGAGACCCAGTACTTC
CASSTLDRGQETQYF
>TRBJ1-2|NA|18|TRBD1|TRBV9
TGTGCCAGCAGCGGACCGGGGACAGGGGATAAAGTGAACTATGGCTACACCTTC
CASSGPGTGDKVNYGYTF
>TRBJ1-5|NA|18|TRBD1|TRBV19
TGTGCCAGTAAAGCTGTGGTGGGACAGGGGGCAGCCCATCAGCCCCAGCATTTT
CASKAVVGQGAAHQPQHF